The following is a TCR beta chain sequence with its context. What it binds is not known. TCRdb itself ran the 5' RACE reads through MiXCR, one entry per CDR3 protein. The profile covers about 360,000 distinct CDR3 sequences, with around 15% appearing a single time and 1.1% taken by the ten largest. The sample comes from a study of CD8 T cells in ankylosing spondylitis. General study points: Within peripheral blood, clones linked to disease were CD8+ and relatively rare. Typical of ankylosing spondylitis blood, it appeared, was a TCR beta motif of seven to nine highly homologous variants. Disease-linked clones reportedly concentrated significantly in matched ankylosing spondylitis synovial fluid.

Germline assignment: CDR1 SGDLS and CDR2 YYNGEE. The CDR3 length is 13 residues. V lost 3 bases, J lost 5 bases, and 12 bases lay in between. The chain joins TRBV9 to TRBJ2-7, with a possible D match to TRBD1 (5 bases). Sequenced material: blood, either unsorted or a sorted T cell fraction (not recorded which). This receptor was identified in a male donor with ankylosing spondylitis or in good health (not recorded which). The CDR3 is CASSDLREHEQYF. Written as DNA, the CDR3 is TGTGCCAGCAGCGATCTCAGGGAACACGAGCAGTACTTC.